The 18 T cell receptor beta chains given below trace back to one sample, sequenced in a study of blood T cell repertoires in COVID-19. The method was immunoSEQ multiplex PCR; TCRdb's version includes in-frame clones alone and lacks a portion of them. The sample yields about 210,000 clones, under 90% seen once. Sequencing used peripheral blood. The source is a man between 60 and 75 years old with acute or convalescent COVID-19.

V gene TRBV6-1 combines with J gene TRBJ2-7; TRBD1 matches at 8 bases. V lost 3 bases to trimming and J lost 5 bases; unmatched junction nucleotides: 6. CDR3 length equals 14 residues. Germline CDR1 and CDR2: MNHNS and SASEGT. The CDR3 DNA is TGTGCCAGCAGTGAGAGGACAGGGTACAACGAGCAGTACTTC. Protein product: CASSERTGYNEQYF.

This clone has a single count. This chain uses TRBV27 with TRBJ2-7; no firm D call. V was shortened by 4 bases and J by 3 bases, with 16 bases between the two germline ends. CDR1 and CDR2 (germline): MNHEY, SMNVEV (reference sequence). This CDR3 has 15 residues. CDR3 loop: CASSSSGWALYEQYF. The CDR3 nucleotides are TGTGCCAGCAGTTCGTCAGGTTGGGCCCTCTACGAGCAGTACTTC.

J is TRBJ2-1 and V is TRBV5-4, with a tentative D call TRBD1 (5 bases). CDR3 size: 15 residues. Trimming cost V 0 bases and J 6 bases, with 13 bases left between them. The germline gives CDR1 SGHNT, CDR2 YYREEE (reference sequence). CDR3 nucleotide sequence: TGTGCCAGCAGCTTGGGAGCAGGGAACCTCAATGAGCAGTTCTTC. As protein: CASSLGAGNLNEQFF.

The chain links TRBV10-3 to TRBJ2-5; 8 positions agree with TRBD1. Germline V gene data show CDR1 as ENHRY and CDR2 as SYGVKD. The CDR3 runs 15 residues. The junction had 8 bases not matched to a gene; V was cut back by 3 bases and J by 5 bases. CDR3 nucleotide sequence: TGTGCCATCAGTGATGGGCAGGGGGCTGTCGAGACCCAGTACTTC. Its protein is CAISDGQGAVETQYF.

The V call is TRBV7-3, the J call TRBJ2-3, with D possibly being TRBD1 (6 bases). The V end was cut by 4 bases, the J end by 6 bases, with 14 bases between. This CDR3 has 14 amino acids. The germline gives CDR1 SGHTA, CDR2 FQGTGA. CDR3: CASSSIAGEDTQYF. The DNA of the CDR3 is TGTGCCAGCAGCTCGATAGCAGGGGAGGATACGCAGTATTTT.

The chain has TRBV27 and TRBJ1-5; D unclear. Looked up from germline, CDR1 is MNHEY and CDR2 is SMNVEV (reference sequence). V was clipped by 8 bases and J by 7 bases, with 21 bases between them. The CDR3 totals 15 residues. CDR3 nucleotide sequence: TGTGCCAGCGGATTCGGAGGACCAGAAAACCAGCCCCAGCATTTT. Translating it yields CASGFGGPENQPQHF.

This chain uses TRBV19 with TRBJ2-2; 12 bases are a match to TRBD2. The CDR3 consists of 14 residues. The V segment lost 7 bases and the J segment 7 bases; nucleotides outside the gene matches: 4. The germline V gene has CDR1 LNHDA and CDR2 SQIVND (reference sequence). The CDR3 sequence is CASNLAGGIGELFF. As DNA, the CDR3 is TGTGCCAGTAATCTAGCGGGAGGGATCGGGGAGCTGTTTTTT.

This chain uses TRBV29-1 with TRBJ2-7; 10 bases are shared with TRBD2. CDR3 length: 14 amino acids. Germline lookup yields CDR1 SQVTM and CDR2 ANQGSEA. V shed 1 base, J shed 4 bases, and the junction held 4 bases outside the gene matches. CDR3 bases: TGCAGCGTTGAAGGAGCGGGAGGGATTTACGAGCAGTACTTC. Amino acids: CSVEGAGGIYEQYF.

The chain employs TRBV4-2 and TRBJ2-4; TRBD2 matches 8 bases. Trimming took 1 base from V and 2 from J; bases not matched to a gene: 10. Germline V gene sequence: CDR1 LGHNA, CDR2 YNFKEQ. This CDR3 is built from 18 residues. CDR3 bases: TGTGCCAGCAGCCAAGGTTATAAAGCGGGGGCACCCAAAAACATTCAGTACTTC. It translates to CASSQGYKAGAPKNIQYF.

This clone came up once. The rearrangement uses TRBV2 and TRBJ2-5, with D unresolved. V was pared by 5 bases and J by 4 bases, with 5 bases between. The germline V gene has CDR1 SNHLY and CDR2 FYNNEI. The CDR3 extends over 11 amino acids. Here the CDR3 reads CASSNRETQYF. CDR3 nucleotide sequence: TGTGCCAGCAGTAACAGAGAGACCCAGTACTTC.

The chain combines TRBV12-3 or TRBV12-4 with TRBJ2-7, with a possible D match to TRBD2 (6 bases). CDR3 length: 13 residues. V gave up 8 bases and J gave up 2 bases, with 13 bases separating them. The CDR3 bases are TGTGCCAGCCGGGCGGGACGGACCTACGAGCAGTACTTC. It specifies CASRAGRTYEQYF.

This chain connects TRBV12-3 or TRBV12-4 to TRBJ2-2; 11 bases map to TRBD2. The J segment lost 6 bases and the V segment lost 7 bases, leaving 1 base of the junction unmatched. This CDR3 has 13 amino acids. In DNA form, the CDR3 reads TGTGCCAGCAAGGGACTAGCGGCCGGGGAGCTGTTTTTT. Its protein product is CASKGLAAGELFF.

This chain joins TRBV29-1 and TRBJ1-4, with D maybe TRBD1 (5 bases). The CDR3 runs 14 residues. The germline V and J ends were trimmed by 6 bases and 5 bases, with 16 bases remaining between them. Germline assignment: CDR1 SQVTM and CDR2 ANQGSEA. The CDR3 region has the DNA TGCAGCGTGGCTCAGGGCCTGCGGAATGAAAAACTGTTTTTT. Translated, it gives CSVAQGLRNEKLFF.

This rearrangement joins TRBV6-1 to TRBJ1-2; 7 bases fit TRBD1. The germline CDR1 and CDR2 sequences are MNHNS and SASEGT. The ends lost 0 bases at V and 3 bases at J; junction bases unmatched: 1. The CDR3 length is 14 residues. CDR3 sequence: CASSEARGDYGYTF. DNA for the CDR3: TGTGCCAGCAGTGAAGCCAGGGGGGACTATGGCTACACCTTC.

Many counts were recorded for this clone. This chain connects TRBV6-6 to TRBJ1-3; D not certain. CDR3 size: 13 residues. The germline V gene encodes CDR1 MNHNY and CDR2 SVGAGI (reference sequence). The germline V and J ends were trimmed by 3 bases and 4 bases, with 7 bases remaining between them. This CDR3 reads CASSYAAGNTIYF. The CDR3 DNA sequence: TGTGCCAGCAGTTATGCGGCAGGAAACACCATATATTTT.

The V call is TRBV28, the J call TRBJ2-1, with D possibly being TRBD1 (6 bases). V was pared by 4 bases and J by 4 bases, with 14 bases between. CDR1 and CDR2 (germline): MDHEN, SYDVKM. The CDR3 consists of 15 residues. The CDR3 here is CASSSRDTLYNEQFF. DNA of the CDR3: TGTGCCAGCAGTTCTCGGGACACCTTATACAATGAGCAGTTCTTC.

The V gene is TRBV18, the J gene TRBJ1-2; D gene uncertain. The CDR3 length is 13 residues. Per germline, CDR1 KGHSH and CDR2 LQKENI. Deletions cut 3 bases from V and 6 bases from J, with 11 bases between. The CDR3: CASSPTFSDGYTF. The CDR3 coding sequence is TGTGCCAGCTCACCGACTTTCAGCGATGGCTACACCTTC.

The chain couples TRBV11-2 to TRBJ2-1; 12 bases match TRBD2. V trimming: 4 bases; J trimming: 7 bases; junction bases outside the gene matches: 5. The germline gives CDR1 SGHAT, CDR2 FQNNGV. This CDR3 comprises 15 residues. The CDR3 sequence is CASSSRLAGDNEQFF. In nucleotides, the CDR3 is TGTGCCAGCAGCTCGCGACTAGCGGGAGATAATGAGCAGTTCTTC.